Sequencing of this T cell receptor beta chain was carried out in a study of blood T cell repertoires in COVID-19. The protocol was immunoSEQ multiplex PCR, while the TCRdb copy is restricted to in-frame clones and leaves out a portion. The sample shows fewer than 400,000 clones, around 90% of them seen only once. Seattle enrolled patients during active infection and tracked them longitudinally. Germline assignment: CDR1 LGHNT and CDR2 FRNRAP. This CDR3 has 12 amino acids. The germline V and J ends were trimmed by 1 base and 4 bases, with 5 bases remaining between them. The chain employs TRBV12-5 and TRBJ2-7; D may be TRBD2 (5 bases). The sequencing sample was made of peripheral blood. This TCR was recovered from a woman under 40 with COVID-19, enrolled during active disease. CDR3 DNA sequence: TGTGCTAGTGGTTTGGGGACTTACGAGCAGTACTTC. The encoded protein is CASGLGTYEQYF.